A selection of T cell receptor beta chains follows, all from one sample in a study of blood T cell repertoires in COVID-19. Libraries were prepared by immunoSEQ multiplex PCR; TCRdb keeps only in-frame clonotypes and omits some of them. The sample includes around 170,000 clones, roughly four fifths of them seen just once. Material: peripheral blood. The receptors were gathered from an older woman with COVID-19, enrolled during active disease. CDR3s include the opening cysteine and the closing phenylalanine or tryptophan. The D gene is left open where the match is weak. Clone size is not always given. Where it is, it says once, few, many or a class for expanded clones.

V	J	D	size	DNA	CDR3
TRBV4-2	TRBJ2-2	.	.	TGTGCCAGCAGCCAAGTAGGCCTAGCTGCGAACACCGGGGAGCTGTTTTTT	CASSQVGLAANTGELFF
TRBV28	TRBJ2-1	TRBD2	.	TGTGCCAGCATCATGGGGACTAGCGCACTCAATGAGCAGTTCTTC	CASIMGTSALNEQFF
TRBV7-9	TRBJ2-2	TRBD2	few	TGTGCCAGCAGTCCTACAGGCGGGAGCAGAACCGGGGAGCTGTTTTTT	CASSPTGGSRTGELFF
TRBV19	TRBJ2-5	.	.	TGTGCCAGTATGGGACAACCGCAAGAGACCCAGTACTTC	CASMGQPQETQYF
TRBV19	TRBJ1-4	TRBD1	.	TGTGCCAGTAAAGGGACAGCCGCAACTAATGAAAAACTGTTTTTT	CASKGTAATNEKLFF
TRBV11-3	TRBJ2-7	.	.	TGTGCCAGCAGCTTATCTCCAGGGCCCTACGAGCAGTACTTC	CASSLSPGPYEQYF
TRBV9	TRBJ2-7	.	.	TGTGCCAGCAGCGTAGATCGGGGCGAGCAGTACTTC	CASSVDRGEQYF
TRBV25-1	TRBJ2-1	TRBD2	.	TGTGCCAGCAGTCTCCCCGGGACTAGCTCCAATGAGCAGTTCTTC	CASSLPGTSSNEQFF
TRBV27	TRBJ1-2	.	.	TGTGCCAGCCGGGACATCAAGGACTATGGCTACACCTTC	CASRDIKDYGYTF
TRBV2	TRBJ2-7	TRBD2	.	TGTGCCAGTAGTGGGAGGGCCGACGAGCAGTACTTC	CASSGRADEQYF
TRBV3-1/TRBV3-2	TRBJ1-6	TRBD1	.	TGTGCCAGCAGTCCCCCTCGACAGGGTAATTCACCCCTCCACTTT	CASSPPRQGNSPLHF
TRBV5-1	TRBJ1-3	.	.	TGCGCCAGCAGCTTGTCGGGGGACGGTGGAAACACCATATATTTT	CASSLSGDGGNTIYF
TRBV29-1	TRBJ1-1	.	.	TGCAGCGTTGAAGGGCCCCTGAACACTGAAGCTTTCTTT	CSVEGPLNTEAFF
TRBV4-3	TRBJ2-7	TRBD1	.	TGCGCCAGCAGCCAAGATAACAGGGGATCCTACGAGCAGTACTTC	CASSQDNRGSYEQYF
TRBV7-9	TRBJ2-7	.	few	TGTGCCAGCAGCTCCATCGGGACCTACGAGCAGTACTTC	CASSSIGTYEQYF
TRBV28	TRBJ1-2	.	.	TGTGCCAGCAGTTCCCGGACTTATAGCTATGGCTACACCTTC	CASSSRTYSYGYTF
TRBV7-3	TRBJ2-3	TRBD2	few	TGTGCCAGCAGCTTAAGAGGACTAGCGGGAGTCCCGGGGGAGGGTTTAGATTGTCAGTATTTT	CASSLRGLAGVPGEGLDCQYF
TRBV7-9	TRBJ2-5	.	.	TGTGCCAGCAGCTTAGCCCCAACAGGGAGAGAGACCCAGTACTTC	CASSLAPTGRETQYF
TRBV9	TRBJ2-7	.	.	TGTGCCAGCAGCGTAGGTTCAGCGGTGGACTACGAGCAGTACTTC	CASSVGSAVDYEQYF
TRBV19	TRBJ2-7	.	.	TGTGCCAGTAGTAAGGTTTACAGAACCTACGAGCAGTACTTC	CASSKVYRTYEQYF
TRBV4-3	TRBJ1-6	TRBD1	.	TGCGCCAGCAGCCAAGCCGTTTCCGGGACAGGGAGCTCCTATAATTCACCCCTCCACTTT	CASSQAVSGTGSSYNSPLHF
TRBV28	TRBJ1-2	.	.	TGTGCCAGCAGTTTCGCACAGGGCGCAGGAAACTATGGCTACACCTTC	CASSFAQGAGNYGYTF
TRBV7-9	TRBJ2-1	.	.	TGTGCCAGCAGCTTAGGCGGGACCTACAATGAGCAGTTCTTC	CASSLGGTYNEQFF
TRBV27	TRBJ2-3	.	.	TGTGCCAGCAGTTCGCTCGGTAGCGGCCGAATGGATACGCAGTATTTT	CASSSLGSGRMDTQYF
TRBV2	TRBJ2-5	.	.	TGTGCCAGCATTCTTGGAGGGACAGTGGAGACCCAGTACTTC	CASILGGTVETQYF
TRBV7-9	TRBJ2-2	.	.	TGTGCCAGCAGCTCCCAAGGACTTAACACCGGGGAGCTGTTTTTT	CASSSQGLNTGELFF